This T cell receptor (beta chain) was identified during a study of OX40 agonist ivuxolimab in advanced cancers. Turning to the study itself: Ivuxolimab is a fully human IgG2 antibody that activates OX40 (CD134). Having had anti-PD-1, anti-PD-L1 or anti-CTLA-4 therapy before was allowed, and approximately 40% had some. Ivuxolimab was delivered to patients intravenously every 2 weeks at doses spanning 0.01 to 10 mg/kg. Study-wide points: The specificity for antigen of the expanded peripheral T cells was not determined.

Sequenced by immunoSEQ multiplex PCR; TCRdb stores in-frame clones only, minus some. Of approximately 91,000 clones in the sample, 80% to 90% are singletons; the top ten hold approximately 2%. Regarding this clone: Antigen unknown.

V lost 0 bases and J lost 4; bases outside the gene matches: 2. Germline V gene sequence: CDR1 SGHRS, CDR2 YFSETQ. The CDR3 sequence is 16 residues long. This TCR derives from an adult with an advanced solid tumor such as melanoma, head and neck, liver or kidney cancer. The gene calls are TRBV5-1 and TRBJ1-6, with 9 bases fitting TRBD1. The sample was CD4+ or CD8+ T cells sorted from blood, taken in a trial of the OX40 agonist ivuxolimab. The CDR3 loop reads CASSLDGTGYNSPLHF. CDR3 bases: TGCGCCAGCAGCTTGGACGGGACAGGGTATAATTCACCCCTCCACTTT.